This is a list of T cell receptor beta chains from one sample in a study of cytomegalovirus exposure and HLA in healthy donors. Clones were read by immunoSEQ multiplex PCR, and TCRdb kept only the in-frame ones, dropping some. The sample shows roughly 130,000 clones, about 84% of them seen only once. The sequenced sample was PBMCs. Receptor source: a boy between 10 and 17 years old in good health and CMV-seronegative. The CDR3 runs from the conserved cysteine through the conserved F or W. D genes are given only for firm matches. Expanded clones get a size class; other rows say once, few or many, or leave the size out.

CDR3aa	CDR3nt	v_gene	j_gene	len	d_gene	abundance
CASSRILPTSTRHEQFF	TGCGCCAGCAGCCGCATACTTCCCACTTCGACTAGACATGAGCAGTTCTTC	TRBV5-1	TRBJ2-1	17	NA	NA
CASREALGSTGELFF	TGTGCCAGCCGAGAGGCCCTTGGGAGCACCGGGGAGCTGTTTTTT	TRBV7-7	TRBJ2-2	15	NA	NA
CASSLVGLSTDTQYF	TGCGCCAGCAGCTTGGTCGGGTTGAGTACAGATACGCAGTATTTT	TRBV5-1	TRBJ2-3	15	NA	NA
CASSPLESGRGSYNEQFF	TGCGCCAGCAGCCCCCTAGAGAGCGGGAGAGGATCCTACAATGAGCAGTTCTTC	TRBV4-1	TRBJ2-1	18	TRBD2	NA
CASSSLQGHGIQYF	TGCGCCAGCAGCTCCCTTCAGGGTCATGGTATTCAGTACTTC	TRBV4-1	TRBJ2-4	14	NA	NA
CASSQPYAGSTDTQYF	TGCGCCAGCAGCCAACCCTACGCGGGTAGCACAGATACGCAGTATTTT	TRBV4-1	TRBJ2-3	16	NA	few
CASSFTSYNEQFF	TGTGCCAGCAGCTTTACTAGCTATAATGAGCAGTTCTTC	TRBV7-8	TRBJ2-1	13	NA	NA
CASSLYRGLATNEKLFF	TGTGCCAGCAGCTTGTACAGGGGCTTGGCAACTAATGAAAAACTGTTTTTT	TRBV5-8	TRBJ1-4	17	TRBD1	NA
CASRGVGGTGDDQPQHF	TGTGCCAGCAGGGGGGTGGGTGGGACAGGGGACGATCAGCCCCAGCATTTT	TRBV2	TRBJ1-5	17	TRBD1	NA
CASSSTTTGYGYTF	TGTGCCAGCAGTTCCACAACGACAGGGTATGGCTACACCTTC	TRBV27	TRBJ1-2	14	TRBD1	NA
CAWSRRVQETQYF	TGTGCCTGGAGTCGGAGGGTTCAAGAGACCCAGTACTTC	TRBV30	TRBJ2-5	13	NA	NA
CASSSGLPPYEQYF	TGCGCCAGCAGCTCGGGATTACCTCCCTACGAGCAGTACTTC	TRBV5-1	TRBJ2-7	14	NA	NA
CSVGTGFSYEQYF	TGCAGCGTGGGGACAGGATTCTCCTACGAGCAGTACTTC	TRBV29-1	TRBJ2-7	13	TRBD1	NA
CASSPQGGGYGYTF	TGTGCCAGCTCACCACAGGGTGGAGGCTATGGCTACACCTTC	TRBV18	TRBJ1-2	14	NA	once